This T cell receptor beta chain was documented in a study of response to subunit inactivated influenza vaccine. Points from the study as a whole: Few additional T cells are recruited per seasonal influenza vaccination, authors suggested.

Comments on this clonotype: Its antigen is currently unknown.

Via MiXCR, TCRdb re-called the RT-PCR reads, giving one row per CDR3 protein. The sample holds a few hundred thousand distinct CDR3 sequences, roughly 15% seen once. CDR3 length: 13 amino acids. The V end was cut by 9 bases, the J end by 3 bases, with 15 bases between. CDR1 is ENHRY, CDR2 SYGVKD, per germline. This TCR came from a man aged 50-60 years who received an inactivated influenza vaccine. The sample in question was PBMCs from blood, obtained 12 days after vaccination. The chain combines TRBV10-3 with TRBJ2-7; D perhaps matches TRBD2 (6 bases). The CDR3 DNA is TGTGCCATGAGGCGGGACTTGAGCTACGAGCAGTACTTC. This encodes CAMRRDLSYEQYF.